This passage covers 32 T cell receptor beta chains from one sample sequenced in a study of blood T cells in healthy people across ages. A second 7 to 11 cycle PCR used barcoded and J-beta primers. Using its own MiXCR run on the 5' RACE reads, TCRdb lists one record per CDR3 protein. Here the sample spans 1 million to 1.2 million distinct CDR3 sequences, less than 45% being singletons. Sequencing used blood. These receptors were taken from a young man in good health.

This clonotype appeared a few times. V is TRBV7-2 and J is TRBJ2-1; 8 bases align to TRBD2. The assigned J gene may be wrong: the sequence end matches TRBJ2-7 better. CDR1 and CDR2 from the germline V gene are SGHTA and FQGNSA. This CDR3 has 14 residues. The CDR3 region is CASSLGLVANEQYF. The CDR3 DNA follows: TGTGCCAGCAGCTTGGGACTAGTAGCCAATGAGCAGTACTTC.

The V and J genes are TRBV12-3 or TRBV12-4 and TRBJ1-1; no firm D call. The CDR3 is 15 amino acids. V was cut by 5 bases and J by 1 base, with 14 bases left in between. The CDR3 loop is CASSPRAGQNTEAFF. The CDR3 DNA sequence: TGTGCCAGCAGTCCCCGGGCAGGCCAGAACACTGAAGCTTTCTTT.

The chain has TRBV9 and TRBJ1-1, with 8 bases lining up with TRBD1. Germline V gives CDR1 SGDLS, CDR2 YYNGEE. The CDR3 consists of 17 residues. V lost 0 bases to trimming and J lost 8 bases; unmatched junction nucleotides: 15. The CDR3 DNA reads as TGTGCCAGCAGCGTAGGGGACCTGACAGGGGACAAGATAGAAGCTTTCTTT. Translated: CASSVGDLTGDKIEAFF.

V gene TRBV30 combines with J gene TRBJ1-1; 8 bases fit TRBD1. Germline V gives CDR1 GTSNPN, CDR2 SVGIG (reference sequence). J gave up 6 bases and V 7 bases, and 10 bases lay outside the gene matches. The CDR3 spans 13 residues. This CDR3 is CASRQGRGAEAFF. The CDR3 region has the DNA TGTGCCTCACGACAGGGGCGTGGGGCTGAAGCTTTCTTT.

Concerning this clonotype: One end of the junction is discordant with germline, which a read error may explain. The chain carries TRBV6-6 and TRBJ1-2; no firm D call. There are 13 residues in the CDR3. The germline CDR1 and CDR2 sequences are MNHNY and SVGAGI (reference sequence). The CDR3 region is CASSDSYQAGYTF. The CDR3 DNA follows: TGTGCCAGCAGTGACTCGTACCAGGCGGGCTACACCTTC.

Comments on this clonotype: A junction boundary mismatches the germline segment, possibly from a read error. The chain couples TRBV12-3 or TRBV12-4 to TRBJ1-1; TRBD1 is a possible D gene (6 bases). CDR3 length: 14 amino acids. DNA of the CDR3: TGTGCCAGCAGGGGCGGGGGCTGGGACACTGGAGCTTTGTTT. Amino acid sequence: CASRGGGWDTGALF.

As to this clonotype: The junction departs from germline at one end; a sequencing error may be responsible. This sequence joins TRBV9 and TRBJ2-5, with 7 nucleotides matching TRBD2. The germline CDR1 and CDR2 sequences are SGDLS and YYNGEE. CDR3 length: 14 amino acids. CDR3 coding DNA: TGTGCCAACAGCGTAGCGGGTCAGCAAGAGACCCAGTACTTC. As protein: CANSVAGQQETQYF.

This clonotype was picked up a small number of times. The rearrangement uses TRBV7-2 and TRBJ2-7; D is uncertain. Trimming stripped 5 bases from V and 5 bases from J, with 16 bases between. Germline V gene lookup returns CDR1 SGHTA and CDR2 FQGNSA. This CDR3 is 14 amino acids long. This CDR3 is CASSQASPSHEQYF. The CDR3, as DNA: TGTGCCAGCAGCCAGGCGTCTCCTTCCCACGAGCAGTACTTC.

This clonotype was recorded only once. The chain has TRBV12-3 or TRBV12-4 and TRBJ1-5; 7 nucleotides line up with TRBD1. CDR3 size: 16 residues. V dropped 4 bases and J dropped 2; count of bases not matched to a gene: 8. The CDR3, as DNA: TGTGCCAGCAGTTCGGACCAGGGGGGCGGCAATCAGCCCCAGCATTTT. It is translated as CASSSDQGGGNQPQHF.

This clonotype was counted a single time. One end of the junction does not line up with germline, which may come from a read error. The chain couples TRBV7-8 to TRBJ1-2; 7 bases are shared with TRBD1. Germline V gives CDR1 SGHVS, CDR2 FQNEAQ. The CDR3 runs to 15 residues. CDR3 sequence: CANSLGQAANYGYTF. The CDR3, as DNA: TGTGCCAACAGCCTTGGACAGGCTGCTAACTATGGCTACACCTTC.

The rearrangement links TRBV7-9 to TRBJ2-5; the D gene could be TRBD1 or TRBD2 (8 bases each). V gave up 5 bases and J gave up 5 bases, with 18 bases separating them. Germline values: CDR1 SEHNR, CDR2 FQNEAQ (reference sequence). The CDR3 has 15 amino acids. In nucleotides, the CDR3 is TGTGCCAGCAGCCCCACCGGGGGGGACAGGGAGACCCAGTACTTC. This codes for CASSPTGGDRETQYF.

At least ten counts were recorded for this clonotype. The chain has TRBV9 and TRBJ2-1; the D gene is possibly TRBD2 (6 bases). V shed 6 bases and J shed 4 bases, with 8 bases lying between them. The CDR3 is made up of 12 amino acids. The germline V gene encodes CDR1 SGDLS and CDR2 YYNGEE. CDR3 sequence: CASTSGYNEQFF. CDR3 coding DNA: TGTGCCAGCACAAGCGGGTACAATGAGCAGTTCTTC. Complete variable domain (other parts from reference TRBV9 and TRBJ2-1): DSGVTQTPKHLITATGQRVTLRCSPRSGDLSVYWYQQSLDQGLQFLIQYYNGEERAKGNILERFSAQQFPDLHSELNLSSLELGDSALYFCASTSGYNEQFFGPGTRLTVL.

The chain carries TRBV5-1 and TRBJ1-1; D unresolved. The V gene lost 2 bases and the J gene lost 7 bases, with 15 bases spanning the gap. The CDR3 spans 14 residues. CDR1 and CDR2 from the germline V gene are SGHRS and YFSETQ. The chain's CDR3 is CASSFADGYDEAFF. CDR3 DNA: TGCGCCAGCAGCTTTGCGGACGGGTACGATGAAGCTTTCTTT.

This clonotype was counted once. V and J are TRBV20-1 and TRBJ1-5; no reliable D call. V was cut by 5 bases and J by 3 bases, with 20 bases left in between. This CDR3 has 16 residues. Germline values: CDR1 DFQATT, CDR2 SNEGSKA (reference sequence). DNA for the CDR3: TGCAGTGCTGTGAGGAGGGTCGAGAAGAACAATCAGCCCCAGCATTTT. This sequence encodes CSAVRRVEKNNQPQHF.

V is TRBV7-9 and J is TRBJ2-7, with D possibly being TRBD1 (5 bases). This CDR3 is 16 amino acids long. Trimming removed 5 bases at V and 7 bases at J, with 24 bases between. Germline-derived CDR1 and CDR2 are SEHNR and FQNEAQ (reference sequence). CDR3 sequence (DNA): TGTGCCAGCAGCCCCCTGACAGATTCCACATACAATGAGCAGTACTTC. This encodes CASSPLTDSTYNEQYF.

This clonotype was counted a few times. The rearrangement uses TRBV20-1 and TRBJ2-5; D may be TRBD1 (5 bases). The germline gives CDR1 DFQATT, CDR2 SNEGSKA (reference sequence). CDR3 length: 13 residues. V was trimmed by 0 bases and J by 3 bases, leaving 8 bases between them. The CDR3 sequence: CSAREGREETQYF. The CDR3 DNA follows: TGCAGTGCTAGAGAAGGCAGGGAAGAGACCCAGTACTTC.

This clonotype has at least ten counts. The chain links TRBV12-5 to TRBJ2-7; perhaps TRBD1 as D (6 bases). The length of the CDR3 is 14 residues. In germline, CDR1 is LGHNT, CDR2 FRNRAP. V lost 3 bases and J 3 bases, leaving 12 bases between the germline ends. The CDR3 loop is CASGFTTQGYEQYF. CDR3 DNA sequence: TGTGCTAGTGGTTTTACGACACAGGGCTACGAGCAGTACTTC.

This chain links TRBV9 with TRBJ2-3; 7 bases map to TRBD2. The CDR3 covers 14 residues. Germline V gene data show CDR1 as SGDLS and CDR2 as YYNGEE. V trimming: 6 bases; J trimming: 2 bases; junction bases outside the gene matches: 6. Here the CDR3 reads CASTREGVTDTQYF. CDR3 DNA: TGTGCCAGCACGAGGGAGGGCGTCACAGATACGCAGTATTTT.

This clonotype was detected a few times. The rearrangement uses TRBV5-1 and TRBJ2-1, with D tentatively TRBD1 (6 bases). The germline CDR1 and CDR2 sequences are SGHRS and YFSETQ. The CDR3 consists of 14 residues. Trimming shortened V by 3 bases and J by 5 bases, and 12 bases separated the two germline ends. The CDR3 DNA is TGCGCCAGCAGCTCTCGGACAGCTAACAATGAGCAGTTCTTC. This encodes CASSSRTANNEQFF.

V gene TRBV20-1 combines with J gene TRBJ2-3; D tentatively reads TRBD1 or TRBD2 (5 bases each). Germline CDR1 and CDR2: DFQATT and SNEGSKA (reference sequence). The V end was cut by 8 bases, the J end by 4 bases, with 16 bases between. The CDR3 extends over 13 amino acids. The DNA for the CDR3 is TGCAGTCCCATAAGAGGGGCGGCAGATACGCAGTATTTT. Its protein is CSPIRGAADTQYF.

The genes are TRBV5-1 and TRBJ2-5, with D perhaps TRBD2 (6 bases). The end of the DNA fits TRBJ2-7 better, so the J call may be wrong. The CDR3 is made up of 14 amino acids. Germline values: CDR1 SGHRS, CDR2 YFSETQ. In DNA form, the CDR3 reads TGCGCCAGCAGCTTCAGGACTACCCCCTACGAGCAGTACTTC. Amino acid sequence: CASSFRTTPYEQYF.

The gene calls are TRBV3-1 and TRBJ2-3; TRBD2 agrees at 9 bases. The CDR3 is made up of 15 amino acids. V shed 4 bases and J 6 bases; nucleotides not matched to a gene: 8. The germline gives CDR1 LGHDT, CDR2 YNNKEL (reference sequence). CDR3 loop: CASSRTGTSGDTQYF. CDR3 in DNA: TGTGCCAGCAGCCGGACAGGCACTAGCGGGGATACGCAGTATTTT.

The chain links TRBV7-2 to TRBJ2-2; 9 positions match TRBD2. In germline, CDR1 is SGHTA, CDR2 FQGNSA. The CDR3 extends over 16 amino acids. After removal of 1 base from V and 4 bases from J, the junction contained 4 bases not matched to a gene. The CDR3 DNA sequence: TGTGCCAGCAGCTTAGTGGGGGGACTAGCCACCGGGGAGCTGTTTTTT. It yields the protein CASSLVGGLATGELFF.

This clonotype was detected a few times. This chain uses TRBV5-4 with TRBJ2-1; TRBD2 matches at 10 bases. Germline V gene lookup returns CDR1 SGHNT and CDR2 YYREEE (reference sequence). V lost 4 bases to trimming and J lost 6 bases; unmatched junction nucleotides: 4. The CDR3 runs 14 residues. CDR3 nucleotides: TGTGCCAGCAGCGAAGCGGGGGGGCGCAATGAGCAGTTCTTC. Amino acids: CASSEAGGRNEQFF.

There are a few counts of this clonotype. The chain carries TRBV10-3 and TRBJ1-1, with D perhaps TRBD1 (5 bases). V was pared by 6 bases and J by 2 bases, with 22 bases between. The germline V gene has CDR1 ENHRY and CDR2 SYGVKD. The CDR3 runs to 17 residues. CDR3 nucleotide sequence: TGTGCCATCAGCCAAACAGGTAACCGAACTTTTAACACTGAAGCTTTCTTT. Its protein product is CAISQTGNRTFNTEAFF.

In this sample, this clonotype turned up a few times. As DNA, the CDR3 is TGCAGTGCCCCGGACAGGACATATAGCAATCAGCCCCAGCATTTT. This encodes CSAPDRTYSNQPQHF. The rearrangement links TRBV20-1 to TRBJ1-5; 7 positions match TRBD1. Germline CDR1 reads DFQATT; CDR2 reads SNEGSKA (reference sequence). V shed 6 bases, J shed 0 bases, and the junction held 8 bases outside the gene matches. The CDR3 extends over 15 amino acids.

V usage is TRBV5-1 and J usage is TRBJ1-4; the D is unclear. V dropped 5 bases and J dropped 7 bases, with 15 bases sitting between them. CDR1 SGHRS and CDR2 YFSETQ come from the germline V gene. The CDR3 totals 14 residues. The CDR3 loop reads CASSLHPGGEKLFF. The CDR3 DNA sequence: TGCGCCAGCAGTCTCCACCCGGGAGGTGAAAAACTGTTTTTT. The variable domain in full, with the rest retrieved from reference TRBV5-1 and TRBJ1-4, is KAGVTQTPRYLIKTRGQQVTLSCSPISGHRSVSWYQQTPGQGLQFLFEYFSETQRNKGNFPGRFSGRQFSNSRSEMNVSTLELGDSALYLCASSLHPGGEKLFFGSGTQLSVL.

The count of this clonotype is one. The rearrangement joins TRBV11-2 to TRBJ1-1; D unresolved. Trimming pared 0 bases from V and 0 bases from J, leaving 5 bases between. The CDR3 loop spans 14 amino acids. CDR1 is SGHAT, CDR2 FQNNGV, per germline. CDR3 sequence: CASSLEPMNTEAFF. DNA for the CDR3: TGTGCCAGCAGCTTAGAACCCATGAACACTGAAGCTTTCTTT. The variable domain in full, with the rest retrieved from reference TRBV11-2 and TRBJ1-1, is EAGVAQSPRYKIIEKRQSVAFWCNPISGHATLYWYQQILGQGPKLLIQFQNNGVVDDSQLPKDRFSAERLKGVDSTLKIQPAKLEDSAVYLCASSLEPMNTEAFFGQGTRLTVV.

The chain is built from TRBV6-5 and TRBJ1-2; D might be TRBD1 (5 bases). Germline V gene sequence: CDR1 MNHEY, CDR2 SVGAGI. The CDR3 length is 13 residues. DNA of the CDR3: TGTACCTCGCGGGACGTCAATAACTATGGCTACACCTTC. Its translation: CTSRDVNNYGYTF.

With respect to this clonotype: Mismatch with germline at one junction end may stem from a read error. The gene calls are TRBV19 and TRBJ2-7, with a weak D call TRBD2 (6 bases). Germline-derived CDR1 and CDR2 are LNHDA and SQIVND (reference sequence). The CDR3 extends over 14 amino acids. CDR3 sequence (DNA): TGTGCCGGTAGTCAAGCCGGGAGCTCCTACGAGCAGTACTTC. Its translation: CAGSQAGSSYEQYF.

The chain joins TRBV9 to TRBJ2-4, with D tentatively TRBD1 (5 bases). The CDR3 is made up of 18 amino acids. V lost 4 bases and J lost 13, with 33 bases in between. Germline CDR1 is SGDLS and CDR2 is YYNGEE. In DNA, the CDR3 is TGTGCCAGCAGCAGACGACAGACCCCAGGCTACTCGTTCAAGGAGCAGTACTTC. Protein product: CASSRRQTPGYSFKEQYF.

V usage is TRBV4-3 and J usage is TRBJ1-4; D is undetermined. The germline V gene encodes CDR1 LGHNA and CDR2 YSLEER. The CDR3 totals 16 residues. Between the trimmed V and J ends, which lost 4 bases and 0 bases, there was a span of 12 bases. The CDR3 region has the DNA TGCGCCAGCAGCCGCGGAACTCTTGCAACTAATGAAAAACTGTTTTTT. Protein sequence: CASSRGTLATNEKLFF.